The T cell receptor (beta chain) under discussion was sequenced for a study of blood T cell repertoires in COVID-19 (dated by TCRdb to about 2020). For context, the study as a whole: Collaborator samples came from the United States, Italy and Spain and covered acute and convalescent phases of COVID-19. A de-identified subject ID, COVID-19 status, age in years and sex were almost always included in the sample metadata. The repertoires were made available in a free public database intended to serve as a resource for research on the immune response to SARS-CoV-2. Where available, HLA class I and class II types were taken from metadata supplied by the sample provider and were not determined by assay-based typing. The material from the prospective study consisted of cDNA or gDNA derived from T cells, B-cell-depleted T cells, or PBMCs. The samples were drawn from two sources: the first 160 participants of the ongoing ImmuneRACE study, and fewer than 1,500 subjects contributed by 6 global collaborators. Deeply sampled blood TCRbeta repertoires from subjects exposed to, actively infected with, or recovered from COVID-19 were included in the dataset. Study-level results and caveats: Clinical and demographic metadata were provided uncurated, with the amount varying by source and participant.

TCRbeta CDR3 regions were amplified from genomic DNA by means of the immunoSEQ Assay, a bias-controlled multiplex PCR. The paper's processing steps were these. The number of nucleated cells in each sample was estimated by amplification of reference gene primers within the assay. To quantify the absolute abundance of each unique TCRbeta CDR3 rearrangement, sequence reads were collapsed and filtered. For each sample, productive Simpson clonality was calculated as the square root of Simpson's diversity index over productive rearrangements. In its TCRdb copy, this immuneACCESS table keeps in-frame sequences only and misses some clones. Where compared with another copy, unresolved V genes explain less than half of these, and the others have no known cause. V, J and clone size derive from that table, while D and trimming were established from the DNA sequence. A total of under 150,000 clones appear in this sample, around 85% of them only once. The ten largest clones represent around 13% of the sample.

Each collaborating institution followed its own protocols to collect whole blood in K2EDTA tubes. For TCRbeta analysis, collaborator samples were shipped as frozen whole blood, as isolated PBMCs, or as DNA extracted from either sample type. Turning to this clone: This receptor's antigen is unknown. Base qualities are missing; no much larger clone stands one base away.

Trimming costs V 3 bases and J 12 bases, and their ends lie 12 bases apart. The CDR3 sequence holds 12 residues, the cysteine and phenylalanine included. Of the read, only the CDR3 DNA is kept; its 36 bases are in frame from base 1. The germline V gene (reference sequence) specifies LGHDT as CDR1 and YNNKEL as CDR2. The sequence came from a human donor in a cohort sampled during active COVID-19. Sequenced input: peripheral blood. Recombination connected TRBV3-1 (or the pseudogene TRBV3-2) to TRBJ2-1; perhaps TRBD2 is the D gene, with 5 bases matching. The CDR3: CASSQALRGQFF. At the DNA level, the sequence is TGTGCCAGCAGCCAGGCCCTCCGGGGGCAGTTCTTC.